This TCR beta chain was sequenced during a study of T cell repertoires in cytomegalovirus infection. In the study overall: Public TCR beta signatures indicated both CMV infection and matching HLA type.

This clonotype turned up a few times. No antigen is known for it. V was clipped by 4 bases and J by 7 bases; unmatched bases: 10. Germline CDR1 is MDHEN and CDR2 is SYDVKM. The CDR3 runs 15 residues. Regarding the study as a whole: HLA-C-restricted, CMV-specific TCR beta clonotypes were dominant ex vivo. Totalled public TCR beta family frequency picked out people who carried CMV plus the relevant HLA.

TCRdb processed the reads anew with MiXCR; each CDR3 protein has one entry. Here the sample spans about 530,000 distinct CDR3 sequences, 26% being singletons. The specimen was PBMCs. The chain recombines TRBV28 with TRBJ2-4; 7 bases are shared with TRBD2. This TCR came from a human donor in good health (CMV status not recorded). Some clones in this sample may be carry-over from other donors' samples. The CDR3 protein is CASSSPLAVWNIQYF. The CDR3 region has the DNA TGTGCCAGCAGTTCCCCCCTAGCGGTCTGGAACATTCAGTACTTC.